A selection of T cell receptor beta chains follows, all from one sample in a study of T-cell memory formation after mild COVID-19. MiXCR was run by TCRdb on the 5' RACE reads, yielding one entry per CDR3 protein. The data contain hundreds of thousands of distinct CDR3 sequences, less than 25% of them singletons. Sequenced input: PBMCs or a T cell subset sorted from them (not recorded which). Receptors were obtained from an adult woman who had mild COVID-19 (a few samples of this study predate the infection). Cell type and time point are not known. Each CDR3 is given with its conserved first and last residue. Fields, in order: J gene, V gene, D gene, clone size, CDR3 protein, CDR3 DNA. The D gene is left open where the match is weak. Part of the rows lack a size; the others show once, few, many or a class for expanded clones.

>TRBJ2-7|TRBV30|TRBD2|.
CAWSGGSYEQYF
TGTGCCTGGAGTGGCGGGAGCTACGAGCAGTACTTC
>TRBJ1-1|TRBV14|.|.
CASSRSRNTEAFF
TGTGCCAGCAGCCGCTCAAGGAACACTGAAGCTTTCTTT
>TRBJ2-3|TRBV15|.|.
CATSRGGEATDTQYF
TGTGCCACCAGCAGAGGAGGGGAGGCTACAGATACGCAGTATTTT
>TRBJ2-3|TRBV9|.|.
CASSATSAQADTQYF
TGTGCCAGCAGCGCCACTAGTGCCCAAGCAGATACGCAGTATTTT
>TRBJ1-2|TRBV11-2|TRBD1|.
CASSPSGSRDRVYGYTF
TGTGCCAGCAGCCCATCGGGGTCTCGGGACAGGGTTTATGGCTACACCTTC
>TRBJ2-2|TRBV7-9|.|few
CASSLMQATGELFF
TGTGCCAGCAGCTTAATGCAGGCGACCGGGGAGCTGTTTTTT
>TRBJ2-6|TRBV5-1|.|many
CASSLEHGANVLTF
TGCGCCAGCAGCTTGGAGCATGGGGCCAACGTCCTGACTTTC
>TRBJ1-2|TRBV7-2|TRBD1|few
CASSLNRGDGYTF
TGTGCCAGCAGCTTAAACAGGGGGGATGGCTACACCTTC
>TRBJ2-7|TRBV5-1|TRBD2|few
CASSLTSGGASYEQYF
TGCGCCAGCAGCCTAACTAGCGGGGGGGCTTCCTACGAGCAGTACTTC
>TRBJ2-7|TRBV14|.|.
CASSQDVVSLYEQYF
TGTGCCAGCAGCCAAGATGTCGTCAGCCTCTACGAGCAGTACTTC
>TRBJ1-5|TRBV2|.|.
CASAGVNQPQHF
TGTGCCAGCGCAGGGGTAAATCAGCCCCAGCATTTT
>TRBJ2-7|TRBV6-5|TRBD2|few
CASSYAYDGGGRLEQYF
TGTGCCAGCAGTTACGCCTACGACGGGGGCGGGAGGCTCGAGCAGTACTTC
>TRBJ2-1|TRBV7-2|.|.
CASSLGGGGLYNEQFF
TGTGCCAGCAGCTTAGGCGGCGGGGGCCTATACAATGAGCAGTTCTTC
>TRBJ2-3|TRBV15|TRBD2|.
CATSRDGLAGSTDTQYF
TGTGCCACCAGCAGAGATGGTCTAGCGGGGAGCACAGATACGCAGTATTTT
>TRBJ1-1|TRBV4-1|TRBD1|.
CASSQVPDRATEAFF
TGCGCCAGCAGCCAAGTCCCGGACAGGGCCACTGAAGCTTTCTTT
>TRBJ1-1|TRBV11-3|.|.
CASRRSGEGTEAFF
TGTGCCAGCCGCAGAAGCGGGGAAGGCACTGAAGCTTTCTTT
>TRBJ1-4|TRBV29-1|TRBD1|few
CSVVSQGAGREKLFF
TGCAGCGTTGTGTCCCAGGGGGCAGGAAGGGAAAAACTGTTTTTT
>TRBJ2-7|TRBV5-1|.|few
CASSLPVQPGSFSYEQYF
TGCGCCAGCAGCTTGCCCGTTCAACCCGGGTCCTTTTCCTACGAGCAGTACTTC
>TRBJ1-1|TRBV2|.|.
CASSVLGSDSTEAFF
TGTGCCAGCAGTGTACTAGGCAGCGATAGCACTGAAGCTTTCTTT
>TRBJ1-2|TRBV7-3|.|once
CASSLMHTYYGYTF
TGTGCCAGCAGCTTAATGCACACCTACTATGGCTACACCTTC
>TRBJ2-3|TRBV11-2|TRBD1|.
CASSLTGTEGDTQYF
TGTGCCAGCAGCTTAACCGGGACAGAGGGGGATACGCAGTATTTT
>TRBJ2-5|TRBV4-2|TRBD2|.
CASSLGGAKETQYF
TGTGCCAGCAGCCTCGGGGGGGCCAAGGAGACCCAGTACTTC
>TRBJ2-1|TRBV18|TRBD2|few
CASSLRTSGSFNEQFF
TGTGCCAGCTCACTCCGGACTAGCGGGAGTTTCAATGAGCAGTTCTTC
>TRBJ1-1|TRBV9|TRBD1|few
CASSPRDRVNTEAFF
TGTGCCAGCAGCCCAAGGGACAGGGTGAACACTGAAGCTTTCTTT
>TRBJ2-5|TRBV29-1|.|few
CSVVDGAWETQYF
TGCAGCGTAGTCGACGGGGCTTGGGAGACCCAGTACTTC
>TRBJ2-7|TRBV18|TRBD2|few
CASSPVDGAGGYFYEQYF
TGTGCCAGCTCACCGGTCGACGGTGCGGGAGGATATTTCTACGAGCAGTACTTC
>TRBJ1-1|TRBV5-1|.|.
CASRRQMNTEAFF
TGCGCCAGCAGGAGACAGATGAACACTGAAGCTTTCTTT
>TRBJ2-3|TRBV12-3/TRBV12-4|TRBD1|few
CASSYGQGAHVTDTQYF
TGTGCCAGCAGCTACGGACAGGGGGCCCATGTTACAGATACGCAGTATTTT
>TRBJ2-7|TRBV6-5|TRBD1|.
CASSYQTGYYEQYF
TGTGCCAGCAGTTACCAGACAGGGTACTACGAGCAGTACTTC
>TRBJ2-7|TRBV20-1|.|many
CSARGSVRSYEQYF
TGCAGTGCTAGGGGCTCGGTCCGTTCCTACGAGCAGTACTTC
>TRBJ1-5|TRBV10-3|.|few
CAISAEGNQPQHF
TGTGCCATCAGTGCAGAGGGCAATCAGCCCCAGCATTTT
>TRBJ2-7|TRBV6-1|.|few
CASSSPGWAYEQYF
TGTGCCAGCAGTTCCCCCGGGTGGGCCTACGAGCAGTACTTC
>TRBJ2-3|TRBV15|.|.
CATSREINTQYF
TGTGCCACCAGCAGAGAGATAAATACGCAGTATTTT
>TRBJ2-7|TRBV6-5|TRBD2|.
CASRPRPGKASGRVQSSYEQYF
TGTGCCAGCCGCCCCCGCCCGGGGAAGGCTAGCGGGAGGGTCCAGAGCTCCTACGAGCAGTACTTC
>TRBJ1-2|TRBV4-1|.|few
CASSQGEGLGGYTF
TGCGCCAGCAGCCAAGGGGAGGGGCTTGGAGGCTACACCTTC
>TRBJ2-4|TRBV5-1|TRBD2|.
CASSRDPGLAGILAKNIQYF
TGCGCCAGCAGCAGAGACCCTGGACTAGCGGGAATCCTAGCCAAAAACATTCAGTACTTC
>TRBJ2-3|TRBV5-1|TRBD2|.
CASSFTGTSGSLTDTQYF
TGCGCCAGCAGCTTCACCGGGACTAGCGGTTCGCTCACAGATACGCAGTATTTT
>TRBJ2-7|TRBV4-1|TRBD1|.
CASSPPDRGLSYEQYF
TGCGCCAGCAGCCCTCCGGACAGGGGTCTATCCTACGAGCAGTACTTC
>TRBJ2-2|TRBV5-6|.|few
CASSWNYRPGQDNGTGELFF
TGTGCCAGCAGCTGGAACTATAGGCCGGGACAAGATAACGGCACCGGGGAGCTGTTTTTT
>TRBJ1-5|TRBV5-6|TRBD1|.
CASSVRDRGSNQPQHF
TGTGCCAGCAGCGTACGGGACAGGGGAAGCAATCAGCCCCAGCATTTT
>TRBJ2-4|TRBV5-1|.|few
CASKHREGKNIQYF
TGCGCCAGCAAGCACAGGGAGGGTAAAAACATTCAGTACTTC
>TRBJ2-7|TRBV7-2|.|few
CASSLGFLDEQYF
TGTGCCAGCAGCTTAGGGTTTCTGGACGAGCAGTACTTC
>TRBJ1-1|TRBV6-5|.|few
CASSRAPTGNEAFF
TGTGCCAGCAGCCGCGCCCCCACAGGGAATGAAGCTTTCTTT
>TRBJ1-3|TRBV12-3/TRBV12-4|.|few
CASTPLRTAGGNTIYF
TGTGCCAGCACCCCCCTCCGGACAGCCGGTGGAAACACCATATATTTT
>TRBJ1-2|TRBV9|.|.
CASSVEPRTETYGYTF
TGTGCCAGCAGCGTAGAACCCCGGACAGAGACCTATGGCTACACCTTC
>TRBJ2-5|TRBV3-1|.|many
CASSQQRKPQETQYF
TGTGCCAGCAGCCAACAGCGGAAGCCTCAAGAGACCCAGTACTTC
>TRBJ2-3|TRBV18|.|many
CASSRDTQYF
TGTGCCAGCTCAAGGGATACGCAGTATTTT
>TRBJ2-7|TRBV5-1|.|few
CASSSANRALAYEQYF
TGCGCCAGCAGCTCGGCCAACAGGGCACTCGCTTACGAGCAGTACTTC
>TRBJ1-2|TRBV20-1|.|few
CSAPPHQGANYGYTF
TGCAGTGCTCCTCCTCACCAGGGAGCTAACTATGGCTACACCTTC
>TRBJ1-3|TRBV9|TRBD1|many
CASSQGQGRSGNTIYF
TGTGCCAGCAGCCAGGGACAGGGTCGCTCTGGAAACACCATATATTTT
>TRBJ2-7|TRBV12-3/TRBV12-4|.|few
CASSDSDRKKNF
TGTGCCAGCAGCGATTCCGACAGGAAGAAAAACTTC
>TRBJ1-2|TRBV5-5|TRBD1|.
CASSRRDRGMHGYTF
TGTGCCAGCAGCCGCCGGGACAGGGGGATGCATGGCTACACCTTC
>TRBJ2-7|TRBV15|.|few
CATSDRDQLSEQYF
TGTGCCACCTCCGACCGGGACCAGCTTTCCGAGCAGTACTTC
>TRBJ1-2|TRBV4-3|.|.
CASSLTKGTNYGYTF
TGCGCCAGCAGCCTCACGAAGGGGACTAACTATGGCTACACCTTC
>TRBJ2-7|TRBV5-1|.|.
CASSLGGNDEQYF
TGCGCCAGCAGCTTGGGGGGTAACGACGAGCAGTACTTC
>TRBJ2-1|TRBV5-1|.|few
CASSFGPGRKVNEQFF
TGCGCCAGCAGCTTTGGGCCGGGACGTAAGGTTAATGAGCAGTTCTTC
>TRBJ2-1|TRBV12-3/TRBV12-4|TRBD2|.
CASNPRGSSYNEQFF
TGTGCCAGCAATCCCCGCGGGAGCTCCTACAATGAGCAGTTCTTC
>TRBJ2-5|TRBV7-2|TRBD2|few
CASSLFSGTSGRETQYF
TGTGCCAGCAGTCTATTCTCCGGGACTAGCGGGAGAGAGACCCAGTACTTC
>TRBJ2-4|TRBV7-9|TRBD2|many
CASSLGVDPGLAYIQYF
TGTGCCAGCAGCTTAGGAGTGGACCCGGGACTAGCTTACATTCAGTACTTC